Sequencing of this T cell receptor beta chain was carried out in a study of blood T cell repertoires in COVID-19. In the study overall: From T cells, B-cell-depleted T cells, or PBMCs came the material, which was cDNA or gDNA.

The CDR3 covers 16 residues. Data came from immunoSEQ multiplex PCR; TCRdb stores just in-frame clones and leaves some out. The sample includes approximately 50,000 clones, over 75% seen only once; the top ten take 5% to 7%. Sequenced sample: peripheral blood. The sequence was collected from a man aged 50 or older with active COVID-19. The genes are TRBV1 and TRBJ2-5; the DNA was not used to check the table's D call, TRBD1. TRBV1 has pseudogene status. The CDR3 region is CTSSQELGARKETQYF. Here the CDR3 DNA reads TGCACCAGCAGCCAAGAGCTTGGGGCTAGGAAAGAGACCCAGTACTTC.